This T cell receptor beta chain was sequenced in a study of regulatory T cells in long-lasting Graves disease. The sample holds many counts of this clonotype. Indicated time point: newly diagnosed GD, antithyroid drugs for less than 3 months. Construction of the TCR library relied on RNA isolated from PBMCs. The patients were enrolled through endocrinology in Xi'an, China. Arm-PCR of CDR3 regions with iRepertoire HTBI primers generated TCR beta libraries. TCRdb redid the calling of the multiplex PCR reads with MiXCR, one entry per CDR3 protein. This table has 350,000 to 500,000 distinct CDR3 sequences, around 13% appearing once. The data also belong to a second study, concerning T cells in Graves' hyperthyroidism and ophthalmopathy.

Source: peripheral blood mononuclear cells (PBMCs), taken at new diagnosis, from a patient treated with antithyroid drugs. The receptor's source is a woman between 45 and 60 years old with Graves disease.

CDR3: CASSTRLAGANEQFF. CDR3 in DNA: TGTGCCAGCAGCACCAGACTAGCGGGAGCCAATGAGCAGTTCTTC. J is TRBJ2-1 and V is TRBV7-8; 12 positions match TRBD2. V lost 5 bases to trimming and J lost 6 bases; unmatched junction nucleotides: 5. This CDR3 is 15 amino acids long. Looked up from germline, CDR1 is SGHVS and CDR2 is FQNEAQ.